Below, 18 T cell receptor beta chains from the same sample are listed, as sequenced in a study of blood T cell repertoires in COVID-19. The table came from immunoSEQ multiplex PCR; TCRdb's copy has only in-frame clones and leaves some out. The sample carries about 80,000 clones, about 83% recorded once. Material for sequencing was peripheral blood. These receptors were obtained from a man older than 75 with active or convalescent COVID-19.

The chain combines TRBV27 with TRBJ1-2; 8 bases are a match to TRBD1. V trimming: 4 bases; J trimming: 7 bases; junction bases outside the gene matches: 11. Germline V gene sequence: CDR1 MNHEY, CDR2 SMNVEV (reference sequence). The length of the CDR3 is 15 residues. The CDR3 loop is CASSWAGGYGGGYTF. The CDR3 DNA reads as TGTGCCAGCAGTTGGGCAGGGGGCTATGGTGGTGGCTACACCTTC.

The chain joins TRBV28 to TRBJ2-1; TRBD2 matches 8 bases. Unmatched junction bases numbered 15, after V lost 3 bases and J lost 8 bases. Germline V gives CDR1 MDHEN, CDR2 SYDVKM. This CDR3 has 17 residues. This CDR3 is CASSFSSFKGTSHEQFF. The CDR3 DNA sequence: TGTGCCAGCAGTTTTTCTTCCTTCAAAGGGACTAGTCATGAGCAGTTCTTC.

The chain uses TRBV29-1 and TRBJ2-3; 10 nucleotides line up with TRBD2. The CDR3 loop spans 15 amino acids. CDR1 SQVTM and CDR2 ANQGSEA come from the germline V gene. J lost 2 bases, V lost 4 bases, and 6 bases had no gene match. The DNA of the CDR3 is TGCAGCGTTGTATTAGCGGGGGGTCCCACAGATACGCAGTATTTT. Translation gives CSVVLAGGPTDTQYF.

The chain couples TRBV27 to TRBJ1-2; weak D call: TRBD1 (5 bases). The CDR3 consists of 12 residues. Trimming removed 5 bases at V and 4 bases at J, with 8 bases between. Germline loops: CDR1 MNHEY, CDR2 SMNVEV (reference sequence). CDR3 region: CASSGDSYGYTF. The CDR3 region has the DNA TGTGCCAGCAGTGGCGACAGCTATGGCTACACCTTC.

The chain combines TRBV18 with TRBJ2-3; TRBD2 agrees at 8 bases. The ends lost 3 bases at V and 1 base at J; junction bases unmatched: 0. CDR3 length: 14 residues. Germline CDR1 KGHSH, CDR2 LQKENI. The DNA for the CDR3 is TGTGCCAGCTCACCGACTAGCGGCACAGATACGCAGTATTTT. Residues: CASSPTSGTDTQYF.

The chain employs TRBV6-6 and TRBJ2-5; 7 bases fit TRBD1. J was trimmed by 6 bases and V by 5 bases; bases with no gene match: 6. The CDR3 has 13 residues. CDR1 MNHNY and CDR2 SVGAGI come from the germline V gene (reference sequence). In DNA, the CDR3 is TGTGCCAGCAGTCTAGGGGGCATGCAGACCCAGTACTTC. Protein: CASSLGGMQTQYF.

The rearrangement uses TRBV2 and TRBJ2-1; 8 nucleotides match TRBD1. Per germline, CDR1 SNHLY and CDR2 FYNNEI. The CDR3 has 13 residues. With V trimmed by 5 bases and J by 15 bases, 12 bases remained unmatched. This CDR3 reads CASSSPGGSSWFF. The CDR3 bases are TGTGCCAGCAGTTCCCCAGGGGGCTCTTCGTGGTTCTTC.

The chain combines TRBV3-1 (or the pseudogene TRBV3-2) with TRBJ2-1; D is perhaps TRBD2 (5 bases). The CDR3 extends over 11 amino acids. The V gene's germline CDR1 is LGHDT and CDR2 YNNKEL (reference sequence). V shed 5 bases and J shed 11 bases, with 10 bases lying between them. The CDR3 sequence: CASSASHKQFF. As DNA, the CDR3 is TGTGCCAGCAGCGCTAGCCACAAGCAGTTCTTC.

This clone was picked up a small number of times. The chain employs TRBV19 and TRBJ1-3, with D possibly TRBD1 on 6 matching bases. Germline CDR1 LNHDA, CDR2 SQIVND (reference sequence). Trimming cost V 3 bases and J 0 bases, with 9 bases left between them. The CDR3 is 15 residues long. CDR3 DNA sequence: TGTGCCAGTAGTATGGACAGCCGCTCTGGAAACACCATATATTTT. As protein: CASSMDSRSGNTIYF.

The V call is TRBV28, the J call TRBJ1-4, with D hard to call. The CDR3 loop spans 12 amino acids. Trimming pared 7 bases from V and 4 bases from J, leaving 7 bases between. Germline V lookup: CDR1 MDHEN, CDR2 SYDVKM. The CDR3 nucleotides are TGTGCCAGCACCCGGGGTAATGAAAAACTGTTTTTT. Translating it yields CASTRGNEKLFF. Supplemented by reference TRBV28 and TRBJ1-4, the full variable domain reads DVKVTQSSRYLVKRTGEKVFLECVQDMDHENMFWYRQDPGLGLRLIYFSYDVKMKEKGDIPEGYSVSREKKERFSLILESASTNQTSMYLCASTRGNEKLFFGSGTQLSVL.

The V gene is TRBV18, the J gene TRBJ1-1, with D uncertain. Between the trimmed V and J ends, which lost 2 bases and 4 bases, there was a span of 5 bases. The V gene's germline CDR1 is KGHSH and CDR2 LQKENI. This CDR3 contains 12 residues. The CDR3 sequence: CASSPLITEAFF. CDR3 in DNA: TGTGCCAGCTCACCATTAATCACTGAAGCTTTCTTT.

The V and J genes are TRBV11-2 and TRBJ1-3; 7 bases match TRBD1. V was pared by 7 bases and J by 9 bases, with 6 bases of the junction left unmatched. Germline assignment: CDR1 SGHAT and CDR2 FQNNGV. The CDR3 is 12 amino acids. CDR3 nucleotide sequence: TGTGCCAGCAACCCTTCAGGGGGCACCATATATTTT. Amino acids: CASNPSGGTIYF.

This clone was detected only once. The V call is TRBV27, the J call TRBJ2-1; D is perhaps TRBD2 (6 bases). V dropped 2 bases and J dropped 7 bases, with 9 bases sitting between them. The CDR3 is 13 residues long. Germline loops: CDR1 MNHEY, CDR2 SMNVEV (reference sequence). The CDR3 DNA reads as TGTGCCAGCAGTTTACGGGGGTCGAATGAGCAGTTCTTC. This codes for CASSLRGSNEQFF.

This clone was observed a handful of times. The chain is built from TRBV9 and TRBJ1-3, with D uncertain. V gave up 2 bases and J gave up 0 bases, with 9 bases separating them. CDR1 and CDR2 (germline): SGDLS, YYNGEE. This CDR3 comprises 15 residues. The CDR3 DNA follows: TGTGCCAGCAGCGTTTCAGGCGTCTCTGGAAACACCATATATTTT. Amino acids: CASSVSGVSGNTIYF.

The CDR3 protein is CAWSRRGGETQYF. As DNA, the CDR3 is TGTGCCTGGAGTAGGAGGGGCGGCGAGACCCAGTACTTC. The J gene is TRBJ2-5, the V gene TRBV30, with a weak D call TRBD2 (6 bases). Germline CDR1 is GTSNPN and CDR2 is SVGIG (reference sequence). The ends were cut back, 2 bases at V and 5 bases at J, with 12 bases in the middle. This CDR3 contains 13 residues.

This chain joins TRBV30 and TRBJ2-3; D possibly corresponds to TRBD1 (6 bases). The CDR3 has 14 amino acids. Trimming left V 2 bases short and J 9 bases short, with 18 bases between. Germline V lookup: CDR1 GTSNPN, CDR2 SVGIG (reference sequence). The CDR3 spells CAWSPRPGVGTQYF. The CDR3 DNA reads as TGTGCCTGGAGTCCCCGCCCAGGGGTGGGGACGCAGTATTTT.

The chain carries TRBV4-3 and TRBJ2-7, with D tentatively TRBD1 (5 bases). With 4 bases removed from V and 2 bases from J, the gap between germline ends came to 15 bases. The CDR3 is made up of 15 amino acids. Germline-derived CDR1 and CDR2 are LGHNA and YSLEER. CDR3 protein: CASSPQFQGAYEQYF. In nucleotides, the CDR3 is TGCGCCAGCAGCCCACAGTTTCAGGGTGCCTACGAGCAGTACTTC.

CDR3: CASSYSGGRGQPQHF. The CDR3 DNA is TGTGCCAGCAGTTACTCCGGAGGGAGGGGTCAGCCCCAGCATTTT. V is TRBV6-5 and J is TRBJ1-5; maybe TRBD1 (5 bases). Germline V lookup: CDR1 MNHEY, CDR2 SVGAGI. Trimming removed 0 bases at V and 6 bases at J, with 12 bases between. The CDR3 contains 15 residues.